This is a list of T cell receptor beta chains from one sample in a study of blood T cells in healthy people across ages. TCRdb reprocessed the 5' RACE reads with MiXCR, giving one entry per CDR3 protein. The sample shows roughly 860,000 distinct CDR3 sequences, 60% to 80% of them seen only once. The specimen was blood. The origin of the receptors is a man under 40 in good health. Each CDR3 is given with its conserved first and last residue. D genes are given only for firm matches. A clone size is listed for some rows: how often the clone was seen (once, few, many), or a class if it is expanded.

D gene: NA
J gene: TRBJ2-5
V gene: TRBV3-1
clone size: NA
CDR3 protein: CASSQDRLARETQYF
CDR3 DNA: TGTGCCAGCAGCCAAGATCGGCTAGCGAGAGAGACCCAGTACTTC

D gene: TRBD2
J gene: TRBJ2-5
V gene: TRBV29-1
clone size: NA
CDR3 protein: CSVKSGGSVGAQYF
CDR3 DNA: TGCAGCGTGAAAAGCGGGGGGTCCGTTGGAGCCCAGTACTTC

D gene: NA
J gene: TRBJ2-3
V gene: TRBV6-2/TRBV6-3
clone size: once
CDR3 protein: CATPVGAIGSDTQYF
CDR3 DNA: TGTGCCACCCCGGTGGGGGCCATTGGCTCAGATACGCAGTATTTT

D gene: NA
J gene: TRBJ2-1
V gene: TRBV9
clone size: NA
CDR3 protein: CASSVGSTYNEQFF
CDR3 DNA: TGTGCCAGCAGCGTAGGATCCACCTACAATGAGCAGTTCTTC

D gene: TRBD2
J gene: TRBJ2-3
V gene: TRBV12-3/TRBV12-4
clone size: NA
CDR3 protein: CASSLGFNGGATDTQYF
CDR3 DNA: TGTGCCAGCAGTTTAGGTTTTAACGGGGGGGCTACAGATACGCAGTATTTT

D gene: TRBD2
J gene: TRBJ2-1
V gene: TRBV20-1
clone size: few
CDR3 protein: CSAREPAGGIGEQFF
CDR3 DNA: TGCAGTGCTAGAGAACCAGCGGGGGGCATCGGTGAGCAGTTCTTC

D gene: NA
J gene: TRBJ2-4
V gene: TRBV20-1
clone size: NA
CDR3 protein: CSAFLGGGNIQYF
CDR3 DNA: TGCAGTGCCTTTCTCGGGGGAGGCAACATTCAGTACTTC

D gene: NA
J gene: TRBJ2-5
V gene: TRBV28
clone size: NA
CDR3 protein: CASSSTLTGTPVAETQYF
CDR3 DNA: TGTGCCAGCAGTAGCACACTTACCGGGACCCCAGTTGCAGAGACCCAGTACTTC

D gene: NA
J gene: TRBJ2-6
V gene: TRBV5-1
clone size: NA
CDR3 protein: CASSLRGAGVSGANVLTF
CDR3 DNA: TGCGCCAGCAGCTTGCGAGGGGCAGGGGTGTCTGGGGCAAACGTCCTGACTTTC

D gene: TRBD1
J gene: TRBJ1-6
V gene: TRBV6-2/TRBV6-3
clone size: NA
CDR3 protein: CASRPRDSYNSPLHF
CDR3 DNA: TGTGCCAGCAGACCCCGGGACAGCTATAATTCACCCCTCCACTTT

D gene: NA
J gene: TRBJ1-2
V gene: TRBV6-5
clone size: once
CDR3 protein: CARSQSWSQPHGYTF
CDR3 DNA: TGTGCCCGCAGTCAATCGTGGTCACAACCGCATGGCTACACCTTC

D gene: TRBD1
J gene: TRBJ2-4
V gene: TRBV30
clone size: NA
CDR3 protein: CAWSAGQGDIQYF
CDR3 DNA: TGTGCCTGGAGTGCGGGACAGGGGGACATTCAGTACTTC

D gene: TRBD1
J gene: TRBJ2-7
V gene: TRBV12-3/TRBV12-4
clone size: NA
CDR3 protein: CASSFGRGFGEQYF
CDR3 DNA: TGTGCCAGCAGTTTCGGCAGGGGGTTTGGCGAGCAGTACTTC

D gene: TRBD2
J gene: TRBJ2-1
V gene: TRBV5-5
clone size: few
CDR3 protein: CASSFPGLAGYNEQFF
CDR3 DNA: TGTGCCAGCAGCTTCCCGGGACTAGCGGGCTACAATGAGCAGTTCTTC

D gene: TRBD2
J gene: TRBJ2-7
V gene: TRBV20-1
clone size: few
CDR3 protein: CSAREGGGKGEQYF
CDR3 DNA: TGCAGTGCTAGAGAGGGCGGGGGGAAGGGCGAGCAGTACTTC

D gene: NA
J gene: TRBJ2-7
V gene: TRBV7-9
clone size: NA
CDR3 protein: CASSAGPSYEQYF
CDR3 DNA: TGTGCCAGCAGCGCCGGACCCTCCTACGAGCAGTACTTC

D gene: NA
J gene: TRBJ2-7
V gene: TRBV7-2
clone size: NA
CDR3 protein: CASSLDPEAYEQYF
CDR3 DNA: TGTGCCAGCAGCTTAGACCCTGAGGCCTACGAGCAGTACTTC

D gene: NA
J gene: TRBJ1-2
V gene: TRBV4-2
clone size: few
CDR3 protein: CASSQDGLSGYTF
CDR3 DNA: TGTGCCAGCAGCCAAGATGGGTTAAGTGGCTACACCTTC

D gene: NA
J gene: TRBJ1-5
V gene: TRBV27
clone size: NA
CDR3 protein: CASSWSGDQPQHF
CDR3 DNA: TGTGCCAGCAGTTGGAGTGGGGATCAGCCCCAGCATTTT

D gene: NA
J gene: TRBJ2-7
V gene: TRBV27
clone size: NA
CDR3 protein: CASSLRGFEDEQYF
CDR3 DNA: TGTGCCAGCAGTTTACGGGGGTTTGAGGACGAGCAGTACTTC

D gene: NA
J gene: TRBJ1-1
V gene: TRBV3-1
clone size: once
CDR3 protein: CASSPSGLPNTEAFF
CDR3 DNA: TGTGCCAGCAGCCCCTCGGGACTTCCGAACACTGAAGCTTTCTTT

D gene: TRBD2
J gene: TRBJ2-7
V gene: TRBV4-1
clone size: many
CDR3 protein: CASSHPGLAGGPRSYEQYF
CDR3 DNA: TGCGCCAGCAGCCACCCGGGACTAGCGGGGGGTCCAAGGTCCTACGAGCAGTACTTC

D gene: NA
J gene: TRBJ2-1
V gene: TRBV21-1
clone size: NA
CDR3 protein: CASSKHTLSSYNEQFF
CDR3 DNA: TGTGCCAGCAGCAAGCATACTCTGAGCTCCTACAATGAGCAGTTCTTC

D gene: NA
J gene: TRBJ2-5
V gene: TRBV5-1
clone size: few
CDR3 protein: CASSLADTQETQYF
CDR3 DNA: TGCGCCAGCAGCTTGGCTGACACACAAGAGACCCAGTACTTC

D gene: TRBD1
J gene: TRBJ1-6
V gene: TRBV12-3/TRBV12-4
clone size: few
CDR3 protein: CASSSTGVGSPLHF
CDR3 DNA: TGTGCCAGCAGTTCCACAGGGGTTGGTTCACCCCTCCACTTT

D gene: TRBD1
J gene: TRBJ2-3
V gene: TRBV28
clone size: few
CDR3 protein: CASTFVPGGGTDTQYF
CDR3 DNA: TGTGCCAGCACCTTTGTCCCAGGGGGCGGCACAGATACGCAGTATTTT

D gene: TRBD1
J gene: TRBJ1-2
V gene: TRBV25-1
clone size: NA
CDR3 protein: CASSESFTGDGYTF
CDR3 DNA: TGTGCCAGCAGTGAATCCTTCACAGGGGATGGCTACACCTTC

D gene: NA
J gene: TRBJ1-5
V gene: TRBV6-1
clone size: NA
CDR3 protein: CASSEFSNSNQPQHF
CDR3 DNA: TGTGCCAGCAGTGAATTTAGTAATAGCAATCAGCCCCAGCATTTT

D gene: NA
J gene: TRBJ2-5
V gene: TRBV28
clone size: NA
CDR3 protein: CASSLGSHCEQYF
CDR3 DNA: TGTGCCAGCAGTTTGGGCAGTCACTGTGAGCAGTACTTC

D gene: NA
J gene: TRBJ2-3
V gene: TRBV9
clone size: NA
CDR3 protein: CASSGFGGSTDTQYF
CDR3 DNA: TGTGCCAGCAGCGGGTTCGGGGGTAGCACAGATACGCAGTATTTT

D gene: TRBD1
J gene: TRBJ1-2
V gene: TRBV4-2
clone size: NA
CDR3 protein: CASSQDLSRGGGYTF
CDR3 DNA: TGTGCCAGCAGCCAAGATCTATCGAGAGGGGGCGGCTACACCTTC

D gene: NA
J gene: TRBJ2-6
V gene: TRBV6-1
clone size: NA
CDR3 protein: CASSEIDSGWAGANVLTF
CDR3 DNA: TGTGCCAGCAGTGAAATTGACAGTGGTTGGGCTGGGGCCAACGTCCTGACTTTC

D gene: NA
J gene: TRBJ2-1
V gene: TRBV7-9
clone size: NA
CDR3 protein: CASSLWVGGPQSWFF
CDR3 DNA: TGTGCCAGCAGCTTATGGGTCGGGGGGCCACAATCCTGGTTCTTC

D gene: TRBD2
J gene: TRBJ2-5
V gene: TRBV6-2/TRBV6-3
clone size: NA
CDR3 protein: CASTNTGLVGDETQYF
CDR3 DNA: TGTGCCAGCACCAACACGGGACTAGTGGGGGACGAGACCCAGTACTTC

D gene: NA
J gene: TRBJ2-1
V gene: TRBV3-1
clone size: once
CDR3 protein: CASSQFWGGRTYEQFF
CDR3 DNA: TGTGCCAGCAGCCAATTCTGGGGTGGGAGGACCTATGAGCAGTTCTTC

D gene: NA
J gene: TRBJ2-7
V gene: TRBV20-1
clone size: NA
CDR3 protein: CSAPNGGLGEQYF
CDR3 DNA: TGCAGTGCTCCAAATGGGGGGTTAGGCGAGCAGTACTTC

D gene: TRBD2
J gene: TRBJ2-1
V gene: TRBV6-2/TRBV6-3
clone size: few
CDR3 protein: CASSYGGGANEQFF
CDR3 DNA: TGTGCCAGCAGTTACGGCGGGGGGGCCAATGAGCAGTTCTTC

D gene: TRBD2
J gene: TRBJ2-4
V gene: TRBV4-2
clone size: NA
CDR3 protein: CASSQDNPSGGEAKNIQYF
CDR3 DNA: TGTGCCAGCAGCCAAGACAACCCTAGCGGGGGGGAAGCCAAAAACATTCAGTACTTC

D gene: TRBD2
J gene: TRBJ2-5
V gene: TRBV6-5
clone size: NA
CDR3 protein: CASSRAGSAGETQYF
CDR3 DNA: TGTGCCAGCAGTCGAGCGGGATCCGCGGGGGAGACCCAGTACTTC

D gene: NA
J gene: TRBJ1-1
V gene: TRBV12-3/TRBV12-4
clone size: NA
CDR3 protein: CASSRAGRTEAFF
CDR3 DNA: TGTGCCAGCAGTAGAGCAGGCCGCACTGAAGCTTTCTTT

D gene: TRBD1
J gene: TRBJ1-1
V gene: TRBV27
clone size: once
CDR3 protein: CASTPGTGITEAFF
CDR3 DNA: TGTGCCAGCACCCCGGGGACAGGGATTACTGAAGCTTTCTTT

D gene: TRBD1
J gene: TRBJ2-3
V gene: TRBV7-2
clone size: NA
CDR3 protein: CASSLWGQGSTDTQYF
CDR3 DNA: TGTGCCAGCAGCCTGTGGGGACAGGGAAGCACAGATACGCAGTATTTT

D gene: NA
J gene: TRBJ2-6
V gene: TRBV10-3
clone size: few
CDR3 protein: CATTASGANVLTF
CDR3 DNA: TGTGCCACCACAGCCTCTGGGGCCAACGTCCTGACTTTC

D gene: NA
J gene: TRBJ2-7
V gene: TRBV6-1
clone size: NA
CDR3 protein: CASSRDGITYEQYF
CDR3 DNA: TGTGCCAGCAGCCGGGACGGGATAACCTACGAGCAGTACTTC

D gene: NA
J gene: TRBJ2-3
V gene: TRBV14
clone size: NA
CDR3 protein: CASSQMYGRTDTQYF
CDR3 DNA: TGTGCCAGCAGCCAAATGTACGGACGCACAGATACGCAGTATTTT

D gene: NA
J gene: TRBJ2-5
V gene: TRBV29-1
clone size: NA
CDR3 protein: CSVSGRKAQYF
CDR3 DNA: TGCAGCGTTTCAGGGCGGAAGGCCCAGTACTTC

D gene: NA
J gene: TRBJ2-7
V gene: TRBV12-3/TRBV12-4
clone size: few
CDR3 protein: CASCLGASPSYEQYF
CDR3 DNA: TGTGCCAGCTGCTTAGGGGCCTCCCCCTCCTACGAGCAGTACTTC

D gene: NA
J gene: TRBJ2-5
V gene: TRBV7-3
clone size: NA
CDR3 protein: CASSSDIQETQYF
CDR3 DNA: TGTGCCAGCAGCTCGGACATACAAGAGACCCAGTACTTC

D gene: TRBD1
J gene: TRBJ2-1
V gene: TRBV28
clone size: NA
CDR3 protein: CASSFRTGNYGEQFF
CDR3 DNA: TGTGCCAGCAGCTTCAGGACAGGGAATTACGGTGAGCAGTTCTTC

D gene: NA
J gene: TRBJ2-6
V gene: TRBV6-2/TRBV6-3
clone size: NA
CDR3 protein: CASSYRGSGANVQTF
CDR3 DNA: TGTGCCAGCAGTTATAGAGGATCTGGGGCCAACGTCCAGACTTTC

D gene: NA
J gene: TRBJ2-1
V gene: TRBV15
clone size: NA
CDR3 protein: CATSRVFGGHSNEQFF
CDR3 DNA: TGTGCCACCAGCAGAGTCTTTGGGGGCCACTCCAATGAGCAGTTCTTC

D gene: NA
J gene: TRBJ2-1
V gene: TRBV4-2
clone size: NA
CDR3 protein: CASSPDGDGKGEQFF
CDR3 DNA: TGTGCCAGCAGCCCGGACGGGGACGGGAAGGGGGAGCAGTTCTTC

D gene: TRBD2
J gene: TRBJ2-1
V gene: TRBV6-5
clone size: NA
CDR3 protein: CASSGGLAGGDEQFF
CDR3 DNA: TGTGCCAGCAGTGGGGGACTAGCGGGGGGGGATGAGCAGTTCTTC

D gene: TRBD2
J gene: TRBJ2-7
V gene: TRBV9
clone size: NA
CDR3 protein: CASSVAVAGVFYEQYF
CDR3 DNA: TGTGCCAGCAGCGTAGCTGTAGCGGGGGTCTTCTACGAGCAGTACTTC

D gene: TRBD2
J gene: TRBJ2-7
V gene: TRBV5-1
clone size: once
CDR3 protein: CASSSPLGGGASYEQYF
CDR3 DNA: TGCGCCAGCAGCTCCCCTTTAGGCGGGGGGGCCTCCTACGAGCAGTACTTC

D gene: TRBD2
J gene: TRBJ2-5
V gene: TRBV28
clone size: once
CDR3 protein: CASSSGTSVETQYF
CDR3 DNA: TGTGCCAGCAGCTCCGGGACTAGCGTCGAGACCCAGTACTTC

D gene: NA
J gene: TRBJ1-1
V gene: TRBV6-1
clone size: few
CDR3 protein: CASSMSTDTEAFF
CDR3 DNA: TGTGCCAGCAGTATGTCGACAGACACTGAAGCTTTCTTT

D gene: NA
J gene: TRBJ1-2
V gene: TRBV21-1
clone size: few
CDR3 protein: CASTSGPLAGNYGYTF
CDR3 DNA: TGTGCCAGCACCTCCGGGCCCTTGGCGGGTAACTATGGCTACACCTTC

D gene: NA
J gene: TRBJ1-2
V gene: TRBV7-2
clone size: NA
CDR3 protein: CASSTMGGYGYTF
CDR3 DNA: TGTGCCAGCAGCACCATGGGAGGGTATGGCTACACCTTC